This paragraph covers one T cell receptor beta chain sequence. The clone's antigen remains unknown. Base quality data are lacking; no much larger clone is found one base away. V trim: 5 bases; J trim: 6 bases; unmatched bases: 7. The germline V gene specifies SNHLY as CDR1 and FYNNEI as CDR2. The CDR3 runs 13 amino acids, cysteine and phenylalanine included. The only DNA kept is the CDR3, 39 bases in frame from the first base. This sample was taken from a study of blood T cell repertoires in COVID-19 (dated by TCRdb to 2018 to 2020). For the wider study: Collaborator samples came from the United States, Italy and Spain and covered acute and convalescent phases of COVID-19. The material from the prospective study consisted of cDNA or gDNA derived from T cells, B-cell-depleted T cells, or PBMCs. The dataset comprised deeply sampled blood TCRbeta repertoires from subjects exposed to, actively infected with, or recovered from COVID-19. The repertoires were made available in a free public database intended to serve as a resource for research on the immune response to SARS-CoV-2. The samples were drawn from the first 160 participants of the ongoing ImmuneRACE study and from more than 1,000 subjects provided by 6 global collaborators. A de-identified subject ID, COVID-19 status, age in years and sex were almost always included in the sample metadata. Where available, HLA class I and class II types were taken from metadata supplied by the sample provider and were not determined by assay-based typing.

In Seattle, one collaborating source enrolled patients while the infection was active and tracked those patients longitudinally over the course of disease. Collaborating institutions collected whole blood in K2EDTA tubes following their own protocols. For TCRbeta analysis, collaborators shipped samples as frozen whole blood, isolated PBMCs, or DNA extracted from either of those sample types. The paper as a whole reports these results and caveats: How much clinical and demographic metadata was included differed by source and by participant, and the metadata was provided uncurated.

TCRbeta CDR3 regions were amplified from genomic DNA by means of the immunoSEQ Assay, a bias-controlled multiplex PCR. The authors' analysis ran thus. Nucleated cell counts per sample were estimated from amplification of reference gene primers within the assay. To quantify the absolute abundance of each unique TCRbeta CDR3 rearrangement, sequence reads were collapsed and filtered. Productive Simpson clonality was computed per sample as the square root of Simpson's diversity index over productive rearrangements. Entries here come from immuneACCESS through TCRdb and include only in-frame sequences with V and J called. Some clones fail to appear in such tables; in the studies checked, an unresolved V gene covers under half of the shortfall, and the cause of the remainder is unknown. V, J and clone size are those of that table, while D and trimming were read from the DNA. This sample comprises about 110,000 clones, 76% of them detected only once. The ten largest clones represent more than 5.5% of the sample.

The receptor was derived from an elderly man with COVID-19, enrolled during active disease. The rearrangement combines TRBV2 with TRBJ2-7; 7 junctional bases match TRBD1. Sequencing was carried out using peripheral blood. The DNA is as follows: TGTGCCAGCAGTTACGACAGGGCAGGCGAGCAGTACTTC. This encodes CASSYDRAGEQYF.